These 6 T cell receptor beta chains share one sample of origin, sequenced in a study of T cells in Graves' hyperthyroidism and ophthalmopathy. Amplified TCR beta CDR3 regions derived from RNA transcripts. The HTBI primer set served for first-round RT-PCR of the TCR CDR3. TCRdb reprocessed the multiplex PCR reads with MiXCR, giving one entry per CDR3 protein. This table holds some 270,000 distinct CDR3 sequences, around 25% found once. The material sequenced was blood. These receptors were taken from a woman between 35 and 50 years old with Graves' ophthalmopathy.

This clonotype was seen only a few times. A much bigger clone sits one base away, suggesting this may be a read error. This chain uses TRBV27 with TRBJ1-1; the match to TRBD1 covers 9 bases. In germline, CDR1 is MNHEY, CDR2 SMNVEV (reference sequence). The CDR3 totals 16 residues. Here the CDR3 reads CAISLKLGQGSTEAFF. CDR3 DNA: TGTGCCATCAGTTTAAAACTAGGACAGGGGTCGACTGAAGCTTTCTTT.

This clonotype was seen many times. The CDR3 sequence: CASSLGRGDGSYEQYF. In nucleotides, the CDR3 is TGTGCCAGCAGCTTAGGCAGGGGGGATGGTTCCTACGAGCAGTACTTC. V is TRBV7-2 and J is TRBJ2-7, with D tentatively TRBD1 (7 bases). CDR3 length: 16 residues. Trimming left V 1 base short and J 1 base short, with 14 bases between. The germline gives CDR1 SGHTA, CDR2 FQGNSA.

The chain combines TRBV2 with TRBJ2-5, with TRBD1 as a possible D gene (6 bases). Germline loops: CDR1 SNHLY, CDR2 FYNNEI. V gave up 6 bases and J gave up 4 bases, with 15 bases separating them. The CDR3 length is 14 residues. The CDR3 region is CASRGTYGLETQYF. DNA of the CDR3: TGTGCCAGCAGAGGGACATACGGGCTAGAGACCCAGTACTTC.

In its sample, this clonotype was seen many times. The chain uses TRBV27 and TRBJ1-3, with D maybe TRBD1 (5 bases). V lost 1 base to trimming and J lost 4 bases, with 11 bases between them. Germline V gives CDR1 MNHEY, CDR2 SMNVEV (reference sequence). The CDR3 length is 15 residues. The CDR3 DNA follows: TGTGCCAGCAGTTTATTCAGAGGGGACGGAAACACCATATATTTT. It is translated as CASSLFRGDGNTIYF.

In regard to this clonotype: One end of the junction does not line up with germline, which may come from a read error. This chain joins TRBV28 and TRBJ2-7; D unclear. The CDR3 length is 12 residues. In germline, CDR1 is MDHEN, CDR2 SYDVKM. The CDR3 DNA reads as TGTGCCAGCACTTTGGGATCCTACGAGCAGTGCTTC. Protein product: CASTLGSYEQCF.

This clonotype has at least ten counts. V gene TRBV5-1 combines with J gene TRBJ2-7, with 9 bases identical to TRBD1. V was clipped by 3 bases and J by 4 bases; unmatched bases: 5. The germline V gene encodes CDR1 SGHRS and CDR2 YFSETQ. The CDR3 is 14 residues long. CDR3 nucleotide sequence: TGCGCCAGCAGCTACCGACAGGGGGAATACGAGCAGTACTTC. Its protein product is CASSYRQGEYEQYF.